This T cell receptor (beta chain) was profiled in a study of blood T cell repertoires in COVID-19. CDR1 and CDR2 from the germline V gene are SGHRS and YFSETQ. Trimming stripped 3 bases from V and 3 bases from J, with 9 bases between. There are 13 residues in the CDR3. The protocol was immunoSEQ multiplex PCR, while the TCRdb copy is restricted to in-frame clones and leaves out a portion. The table has approximately 230,000 clones, about 80% seen once. The V and J genes are TRBV5-1 and TRBJ1-2; possibly TRBD1 for D (6 bases). Sequenced input: peripheral blood. The TCR originated in a man older than 75 with acute or convalescent COVID-19. For the CDR3, the DNA is TGCGCCAGCAGCTCTACAGGGTACTATGGCTACACCTTC. Protein product: CASSSTGYYGYTF.